This T cell receptor (beta chain) was sequenced for a study of OX40 agonist ivuxolimab in advanced cancers. Study information: Patients were dosed with the agonistic anti-OX40 (CD134) antibody ivuxolimab. Study-level results: On average, CD8+ T cells had more expanded clones than CD4+.

In this sample, this clone turned up once. Antigen: not known. Trimming removed 4 bases at V and 0 bases at J, with 10 bases between. Germline loops: CDR1 GTSNPN, CDR2 SVGIG (reference sequence). This CDR3 is built from 14 residues. TCRdb's table, derived via immunoSEQ multiplex PCR, lists solely in-frame clones and lacks some. This table holds under 90,000 clones, about 93% found once. Sequences were derived from CD4+ or CD8+ T cells sorted from blood, sampled in a trial of the OX40 agonist ivuxolimab. This chain uses TRBV30 with TRBJ1-3; D might be TRBD1 (5 bases). This clonotype was sampled from an adult with an advanced solid tumor such as melanoma, head and neck, liver or kidney cancer. CDR3 nucleotides: TGTGCCTGGACCAGGGTTCCCTCTGGAAACACCATATATTTT. Its protein product is CAWTRVPSGNTIYF.